This TCR beta chain was captured in a study of T cells in Graves' hyperthyroidism and ophthalmopathy. Amplified regions were TCR beta CDR3 sequences from RNA transcripts. A first-round RT-PCR of the TCR CDR3 used the HTBI primer set. TCRdb analysed the multiplex PCR reads with MiXCR anew, one entry per CDR3 protein. The sample comprises 350,000 or so distinct CDR3 sequences, approximately 18% of which are singletons, and around 50% rests with the top ten. The study enrolled patients aged 18 to 65 with newly diagnosed hyperthyroidism of under 2 months' duration. V lost 0 bases and J 4 bases, leaving 9 bases between the germline ends. The CDR3 runs 14 residues. Germline V lookup: CDR1 MDHEN, CDR2 SYDVKM.

Sequencing used blood. This receptor was obtained from a woman between 50 and 59 years old with Graves' hyperthyroidism. The V call is TRBV28, the J call TRBJ2-5, with D possibly matching TRBD1 (6 bases). The CDR3 DNA reads as TGTGCCAGCAGTTTATGGTCCAGGGGAGAGACCCAGTACTTC. Amino acids: CASSLWSRGETQYF.